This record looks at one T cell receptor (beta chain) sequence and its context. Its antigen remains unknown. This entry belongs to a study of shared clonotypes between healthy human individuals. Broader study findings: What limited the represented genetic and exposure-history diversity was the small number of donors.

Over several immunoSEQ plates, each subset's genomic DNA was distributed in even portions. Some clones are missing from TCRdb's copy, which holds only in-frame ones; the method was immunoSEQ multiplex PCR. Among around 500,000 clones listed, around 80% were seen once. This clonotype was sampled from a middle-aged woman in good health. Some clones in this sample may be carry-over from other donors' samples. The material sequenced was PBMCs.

The CDR3 DNA is TGTGCCAGCAGCTTAGCGTGGCAGGGATCACCCCTCCACTTT. Its protein product is CASSLAWQGSPLHF. V is TRBV7-9 and J is TRBJ1-6, with D perhaps TRBD1 (5 bases). Germline V CDR1 and CDR2: SEHNR, FQNEAQ (reference sequence). The CDR3 runs to 14 residues. V lost 0 bases to trimming and J lost 10 bases, with 10 bases between them. Full variable domain (outside the CDR3, taken from reference TRBV7-9 and TRBJ1-6): DTGVSQNPRHKITKRGQNVTFRCDPISEHNRLYWYRQTLGQGPEFLTYFQNEAQLEKSRLLSDRFSAERPKGSFSTLEIQRTEQGDSAMYLCASSLAWQGSPLHFGNGTRLTVT.